The text below deals with one T cell receptor beta chain. The antigen remains unidentified. These data originate in a study of cytomegalovirus exposure and HLA in healthy donors. Study findings and constraints: Associated with cytomegalovirus, according to the listing, were around 160 TCR beta chains.

Some clones are missing from TCRdb's copy, which holds only in-frame ones; the method was immunoSEQ multiplex PCR. The table has about 220,000 clones, around 90% seen once; the top ten hold 1% to 1.2%. CDR1 and CDR2 from the germline V gene are SEHNR and FQNEAQ (reference sequence). The CDR3 covers 13 residues. Trimming shortened V by 1 base and J by 7 bases, and 8 bases separated the two germline ends. The rearrangement joins TRBV7-9 to TRBJ1-5; D is unclear. The sample taken for sequencing was PBMCs. This TCR was recovered from a woman aged 18 to 35 in good health and CMV-seronegative. The CDR3 is CASSLEGSQPQHF. The DNA for the CDR3 is TGTGCCAGCAGCTTAGAAGGGAGCCAGCCCCAGCATTTT.